This TCR beta chain was observed in a study of T cells in Graves' hyperthyroidism and ophthalmopathy. Study-wide points: Ophthalmopathy was told apart from stable hyperthyroidism by a 13 V-J model.

Amplification targeted TCR beta CDR3 regions from RNA transcripts. RT-PCR in the first round (using the HTBI primer set) targeted the TCR CDR3. TCRdb independently ran MiXCR on the multiplex PCR reads; one entry per CDR3 protein. The sample contains over 700,000 distinct CDR3 sequences, roughly 20% of which appear only once. To note about this clonotype: Its antigen is not known. A much larger clone differs by one base, so this may be a read error.

The CDR3 has 16 residues. With 5 bases removed from V and 0 bases from J, the gap between germline ends came to 11 bases. Sequences were obtained from blood. The sequence was collected from a woman aged 50 to 65 with Graves' hyperthyroidism that later progressed to Graves' ophthalmopathy. The chain is built from TRBV12-3 or TRBV12-4 and TRBJ2-6; D is possibly TRBD1 (6 bases). CDR3 sequence (DNA): TGTGCCAGCAGTGTACAGGGCTTCTCTGGGGCCAACGTCCTGACTTTC. This sequence encodes CASSVQGFSGANVLTF.